This is a list of T cell receptor beta chains from one sample in a study of Ad26.COV2.S vaccination and SARS-CoV-2 variants. Clones were read by immunoSEQ multiplex PCR, and TCRdb kept only the in-frame ones, dropping some. The sample shows a few hundred thousand clones, 85% to 90% of them seen only once. The sample here was peripheral blood, taken in a trial of Ad26.COV2.S vaccine versus placebo. The receptors were gathered from a person between 18 and 65 years old who received the Ad26.COV2.S COVID-19 vaccine or a placebo. Each CDR3 is given with its conserved first and last residue.

V gene | CDR3 protein
TRBV20-1 | CSASPSGANVLTF
TRBV5-1 | CASSLGFTDTQYF
TRBV4-2 | CASSQTGTVPYEQYF
TRBV5-1 | CASSSQGSSYEQYF
TRBV6-5 | CASSYGLGDYGYTF
TRBV5-1 | CASSFTGGETQYF
TRBV5-1 | CASSRDSGRWNEQYF
TRBV12-3/TRBV12-4 | CASSFGGTEAFF
TRBV7-8 | CASSLRRLQETQYF
TRBV6-5 | CASSRDYQETQYF
TRBV5-3 | CARSLAIWTRAPRNTEAFF
TRBV5-5 | CASSFNRGREQPQHF
TRBV7-9 | CASSPGDLAVNYEQYF
TRBV25-1 | CASSESGTINQPQHF
TRBV19 | CATTGQEINNQPQHF
TRBV7-2 | CASSLAGTGQETQYF
TRBV5-8 | CASSPGTGWTEAFF
TRBV7-2 | CASSSRTGGRGQPQHF
TRBV7-3 | CASSPLGGSGANVLTF
TRBV7-8 | CASSQTYTGATYEQYF
TRBV5-1 | CASSKGRERRAFF
TRBV7-8 | CASSTRQGGNEQFF
TRBV9 | CASSVDQGVADTQYF
TRBV6-6 | CASSYSGDLFNSPLHF
TRBV5-1 | CASSLGRRVGDTEAFF
TRBV9 | CASSQDTSTDTQYF
TRBV4-3 | CASSPRQGASTDTQYF
TRBV10-3 | CAISDTKPGANVLTF
TRBV2 | CASSDRQGVYYEQYF
TRBV28 | CASKTSGGGATDTQYF
TRBV6-2/TRBV6-3 | CASSWDVNTEAFF